This is a list of T cell receptor beta chains from one sample in a study of blood T cell repertoires in COVID-19. Here immunoSEQ multiplex PCR was the method, and the copy in TCRdb shows in-frame clones only, minus some. The sample carries approximately 140,000 clones, approximately 84% recorded once. The sequenced sample was PBMCs or T cells enriched from blood (not recorded which). All receptors come from a woman in her fifties or sixties with acute COVID-19. Each CDR3 is given with its conserved first and last residue. D genes are given only for firm matches.

>TRBV12-3/TRBV12-4|TRBD2
CASSLGSGTSQLF
>TRBV6-6|-
CASSYSTSGQPQHF
>TRBV4-1|-
CASSQVSGIISEAFF
>TRBV19|TRBD1
CASSTRPGTGNAYEQYF
>TRBV4-1|-
CASSPGPLAPYNEQFF
>TRBV7-2|-
CASSLAAGVNTEAFF
>TRBV30|TRBD2
CAWSGRTSGLRDTQYF
>TRBV29-1|-
CSVVRGRETQYF
>TRBV5-1|-
CASSFEGGGQETQYF
>TRBV7-8|-
CASSLEVGGLAEAFF